This TCR beta chain was documented in a study of Graves' ophthalmopathy and Graves' hyperthyroidism. Points from the study as a whole: Detected in blood as well were most expanded thyroid clonotypes with frequency above 0.001. The model's prediction of ophthalmopathy progression had about 70% sensitivity and around 78% specificity.

There are a few counts of this clonotype. Its antigen remains unknown. A read error may explain this, as a much larger clone is one base away. The germline CDR1 and CDR2 sequences are DFQATT and SNEGSKA (reference sequence). This CDR3 spans 14 amino acids. A roughly 10 ml volume of fresh peripheral blood provided the PBMCs. For repertoire sequencing, the TCR beta CDR3 regions were amplified from RNA transcripts. Scientists carried out first-round RT-PCR using HTBI primers and then a second-round multiplex PCR. Via MiXCR, TCRdb re-called the multiplex PCR reads, giving one row per CDR3 protein. This sample yields a few hundred thousand distinct CDR3 sequences, of which about a sixth are seen a single time; 2.4% belongs to the top ten.

J is TRBJ1-6 and V is TRBV20-1; a weak D match, TRBD1 (5 bases). The receptor was isolated from an adult woman with stable Graves' hyperthyroidism. Sequencing used peripheral blood. CDR3 protein: CSAREGETDSHLHF. CDR3 DNA: TGCAGTGCTAGAGAGGGGGAGACGGATTCACACCTCCACTTT.